This T cell receptor (beta chain) is from a study of T cell changes during pregnancy in multiple sclerosis. Germline CDR1 and CDR2: SGHNT and YYREEE (reference sequence). The CDR3 spans 17 residues. The J segment lost 8 bases and the V segment lost 0 bases, leaving 9 bases of the junction unmatched. Method: immunoSEQ multiplex PCR; TCRdb's copy keeps in-frame clones and lacks some. The data hold more than 90,000 clones, with 80% to 95% observed a single time. The TCR sequence derives from a female donor with multiple sclerosis, enrolled in a pregnancy study. This material consisted of peripheral blood, taken in the second trimester of pregnancy. The genes are TRBV5-4 and TRBJ2-1; 12 bases map to TRBD2. The CDR3 reads CASSLGRSSGRAHEQFF. The CDR3, as DNA: TGTGCCAGCAGCTTGGGCCGCTCTAGCGGGAGGGCCCATGAGCAGTTCTTC.